This T cell receptor beta chain emerged from a study of PD-1 blockade in classical Hodgkin lymphoma. Whole-study context: It was nivolumab at 3 mg/kg, given intravenously every 2 weeks, that patients received.

Libraries were prepared by immunoSEQ multiplex PCR; TCRdb keeps only in-frame clonotypes and omits some of them. The data hold tens of thousands of clones, with about 92% observed a single time. Trimming at V came to 7 bases and at J to 0 bases, leaving 4 bases not matched to a gene. This CDR3 is 16 amino acids long. From germline, CDR1 is LNHDA and CDR2 SQIVND (reference sequence). As for this clone: Its target is not known.

As for time point: cycle 4 day 1 (C4D1), after five to seven weeks of nivolumab. Every one of the patients relapsed after autologous stem cell transplantation (brentuximab vedotin exposure was variable). Regarding the study as a whole: The authors excluded patients who started nivolumab under 1 year after ASCT.

The rearrangement links TRBV19 to TRBJ2-2; 11 bases fit TRBD2. This TCR was sampled from a human donor with classical Hodgkin lymphoma. This material consisted of peripheral blood mononuclear cells (PBMCs), taken before the fourth cycle of nivolumab. The CDR3 DNA reads as TGTGCCAGTACAGCTAGCGGGGGGTCGAACACCGGGGAGCTGTTTTTT. Amino acid sequence: CASTASGGSNTGELFF.